This T cell receptor (beta chain) was sequenced in a study of cytomegalovirus exposure and HLA in healthy donors. Study-wide points: Certain sequence variants were highly shared and formed a cluster, and this cluster was likely a sequencing artifact. In vitro checks showed that a few CMV-associated chains really do target CMV antigens.

PCR employed 60 Vbeta and 13 Jbeta primers. TCRdb keeps only in-frame clones here, not all; method: immunoSEQ multiplex PCR. Of fewer than 200,000 clones detected, around 80% appear once; the ten largest clones hold approximately 5.1%. About this clone: Its specificity is unknown.

The CDR3 totals 13 residues. Trimming left V 6 bases short and J 0 bases short, with 6 bases between. Germline V gene data show CDR1 as SGHTA and CDR2 as FQGNSA. This sequence joins TRBV7-2 and TRBJ1-3, with D hard to call. This receptor was obtained from a middle-aged man in good health and CMV-seronegative. The sequenced sample was PBMCs. The CDR3 bases are TGTGCCAGCAGTGAGAGCTCTGGAAACACCATATATTTT. Its translation is CASSESSGNTIYF.